This T cell receptor delta chain derives from a study of Vδ1+ human thymocytes. General study findings and limits: In the thymus, TRG and TRD repertoires looked highly polyclonal with Gaussian CDR3 lengths.

CDR1 TSWWSYY and CDR2 QGS come from the germline V gene. The CDR3 contains 25 residues. Trimming at V came to 1 base and at J to 4 bases, leaving 32 bases not matched to a gene. Sequences come from RNA converted to cDNA by reverse transcription. Multiplex PCR used pooled V-gene forward primers and a constant-region reverse primer to amplify CDR3s. TCRdb re-called clones from the multiplex PCR reads via CATT. The sample includes around 76,000 delta-chain clones, approximately 34% of them seen just once. For this clone: Its target is unknown.

The specimen was Vdelta1+ gamma-delta thymocytes from the thymus. Subset of the sample: FACS-sorted CD3+ TCRalphabeta- TCRVdelta1+ TCRVdelta2- thymocytes. The origin of this receptor is a boy less than two years old who had congenital heart surgery. This rearrangement joins TRDV1 to TRDJ1; the match to TRDD3 covers 11 bases. As DNA, the CDR3 is TGTGCTCTTGGGGAACGCACACGGACTTCTACGTTCACGCGCTGGGGGATACCTTACGACGATAAACTCATCTTT. It encodes CALGERTRTSTFTRWGIPYDDKLIF.